Listed here are 9 T cell receptor beta chains from one sample, sequenced in a study of blood T cell repertoires in COVID-19. Repertoires were generated with immunoSEQ multiplex PCR, while TCRdb's copy carries only in-frame clones and drops some. The data hold a few hundred thousand clones, with approximately 84% observed a single time. What was sequenced was peripheral blood. All receptors come from a man aged 35-49 years with acute or convalescent COVID-19.

This clone was seen only a few times. The rearrangement uses TRBV10-3 and TRBJ1-1, with D tentatively TRBD1 (5 bases). V was shortened by 2 bases and J by 4 bases, with 11 bases between the two germline ends. CDR3 length equals 14 residues. Per germline, CDR1 ENHRY and CDR2 SYGVKD. CDR3 bases: TGTGCCATCAGTGAGAGTGGCAGGGCCACTGAAGCTTTCTTT. Residues: CAISESGRATEAFF.

The rearrangement joins TRBV6-5 to TRBJ2-1, with D maybe TRBD1 (6 bases). The CDR3 is 13 residues long. V was pared by 8 bases and J by 7 bases, with 15 bases between. Looked up from germline, CDR1 is MNHEY and CDR2 is SVGAGI. The CDR3 DNA is TGTGCCAGCCGACGTGGGGGCGCGAATGAGCAGTTCTTC. This encodes CASRRGGANEQFF.

This chain connects TRBV15 to TRBJ2-7; TRBD2 agrees at 7 bases. Germline-derived CDR1 and CDR2 are LNHNV and YYDKDF (reference sequence). The CDR3 loop spans 14 amino acids. Unmatched junction bases numbered 8, after V lost 8 bases and J lost 1 base. CDR3 amino acids: CATSRTGGSYEQYF. The CDR3, as DNA: TGTGCCACCTCTCGGACGGGGGGTTCCTACGAGCAGTACTTC.

The chain is built from TRBV7-9 and TRBJ1-1, with no clear D. This CDR3 is built from 13 residues. Germline V gives CDR1 SEHNR, CDR2 FQNEAQ (reference sequence). V dropped 5 bases and J dropped 1 base, with 8 bases sitting between them. Here the CDR3 DNA reads TGTGCCAGCAGCCAAGACTCGAACACTGAAGCTTTCTTT. Translated: CASSQDSNTEAFF.

The CDR3 spells CASSSGTASELYTF. CDR3 coding DNA: TGCGCCAGCAGCTCGGGGACAGCCTCCGAGTTATACACCTTC. The rearrangement joins TRBV5-1 to TRBJ1-2; 7 bases map to TRBD1. Germline assignment: CDR1 SGHRS and CDR2 YFSETQ. Trimming at V came to 3 bases and at J to 11 bases, leaving 13 bases not matched to a gene. The CDR3 runs to 14 residues.

This chain joins TRBV11-2 and TRBJ2-3, with TRBD2 matching 7 bases. The CDR3 consists of 16 residues. Germline CDR1 SGHAT, CDR2 FQNNGV. The V gene end was trimmed by 3 bases and the J gene end by 6 bases; junction bases not matched to a gene: 12. DNA for the CDR3: TGTGCCAGCAGCTTTCAATCGACTAGCAGTGTGGATACGCAGTATTTT. Translated: CASSFQSTSSVDTQYF.

This clone was seen just once. The genes are TRBV30 and TRBJ2-1, with D unclear. The CDR3 length is 13 residues. The germline V gene encodes CDR1 GTSNPN and CDR2 SVGIG (reference sequence). V shed 4 bases and J shed 0 bases, with 7 bases lying between them. The CDR3 DNA is TGTGCCTGGACCCCCTCCTCCTACAATGAGCAGTTCTTC. Its translation is CAWTPSSYNEQFF.

V gene TRBV30 combines with J gene TRBJ1-5, with TRBD1 identical over 7 bases. With 4 bases clipped from V and 6 bases from J, the junction kept 6 bases outside the gene matches. CDR1 is GTSNPN, CDR2 SVGIG, per germline (reference sequence). The length of the CDR3 is 13 residues. CDR3: CAWTLQGGQPQHF. The CDR3, as DNA: TGTGCCTGGACCCTGCAGGGGGGTCAGCCCCAGCATTTT.

CDR3 coding DNA: TGTGCCAGCAGTGAACAGGCTAATCAGCCCCAGCATTTT. Amino acids: CASSEQANQPQHF. The rearrangement uses TRBV2 and TRBJ1-5, with D uncertain. Germline values: CDR1 SNHLY, CDR2 FYNNEI. The CDR3 spans 13 residues. Trimming shortened V by 2 bases and J by 4 bases, and 6 bases separated the two germline ends.